This TCR beta chain is drawn from a study of T-cell reconstitution after alpha-beta-depleted transplantation in children. The CDR3 runs 17 residues. Looked up from germline, CDR1 is SGDLS and CDR2 is YYNGEE. Trimming cost V 0 bases and J 5 bases; bases outside gene matches: 9. The library targeted TCRbeta and was prepared with unique molecular identifiers. Using its own MiXCR run on the PCR reads, TCRdb lists one record per CDR3 protein. Of roughly 300,000 distinct CDR3 sequences in the sample, 10% were seen once. Material: PBMCs from the stem cell graft donor, obtained from the stem cell graft. The gene calls are TRBV9 and TRBJ2-2; 8 bases align to TRBD2. The TCR sequence derives from a human donor who donated a stem cell graft to a child with acute lymphoblastic leukemia. CDR3 DNA sequence: TGTGCCAGCAGCGTAGCGGGAGGGCCCCAGACGACCGGGGAGCTGTTTTTT. It translates to CASSVAGGPQTTGELFF.